Shown below are 29 T cell receptor beta chains from a single sample sequenced in a study of human T cells and chemical hapten exposure. Unfractionated whole blood yielded the extracted total RNA. TCRdb used MiXCR to reprocess the 5' RACE reads, holding one entry per CDR3 protein. This repertoire shows under 85,000 distinct CDR3 sequences, approximately 7.7% found once; its top ten account for under 3%. These receptor sequences come from a male donor in good health.

This clonotype showed up many times. The chain couples TRBV29-1 to TRBJ2-7; 8 positions match TRBD1. Germline CDR1 SQVTM, CDR2 ANQGSEA. Trimming at V came to 6 bases and at J to 4 bases, leaving 11 bases not matched to a gene. The CDR3 extends over 14 amino acids. CDR3 amino acids: CSVIRQGNAYEQYF. The CDR3 bases are TGCAGCGTCATCAGACAGGGGAACGCGTACGAGCAGTACTTC.

This clonotype was counted a few times. This chain joins TRBV7-9 and TRBJ2-2; D uncertain. Trimming took off 0 bases at V and 2 bases at J, with 7 bases between the two ends. This CDR3 is 15 amino acids long. Germline values: CDR1 SEHNR, CDR2 FQNEAQ (reference sequence). The CDR3 DNA reads TGTGCCAGCAGCTTAGCTCCAGTAAACACCGGGGAGCTGTTTTTT. This encodes CASSLAPVNTGELFF.

This clonotype occurred many times. The chain joins TRBV15 to TRBJ2-1, with D unclear. Trimming cost V 1 base and J 5 bases, with 12 bases left between them. The CDR3 is 15 amino acids. Germline CDR1 and CDR2: LNHNV and YYDKDF (reference sequence). The CDR3 loop is CATSRGVPADNEQFF. CDR3 coding DNA: TGTGCCACCAGCAGAGGGGTCCCCGCGGACAATGAGCAGTTCTTC.

The table lists this clonotype with many counts. The genes are TRBV5-1 and TRBJ2-5; maybe TRBD1 (6 bases). Germline loops: CDR1 SGHRS, CDR2 YFSETQ. CDR3 length: 14 amino acids. Trimming cost V 4 bases and J 4 bases, with 14 bases left between them. As DNA, the CDR3 is TGCGCCAGCAGCGAACAACAGGGTAGAGAGACCCAGTACTTC. Residues: CASSEQQGRETQYF.

The chain employs TRBV29-1 and TRBJ2-7; D is possibly TRBD1 or TRBD2 (5 bases each). Germline V gene data show CDR1 as SQVTM and CDR2 as ANQGSEA. The V end was cut by 2 bases, the J end by 3 bases, with 8 bases between. The CDR3 loop spans 12 amino acids. CDR3 sequence reads: CSVERDRYEQYF. The DNA for the CDR3 is TGCAGCGTTGAAAGGGACCGCTACGAGCAGTACTTC.

This clonotype has ten or more counts. The chain uses TRBV20-1 and TRBJ2-5; 7 nucleotides agree with TRBD2. Germline-derived CDR1 and CDR2 are DFQATT and SNEGSKA (reference sequence). This CDR3 has 13 residues. The junction had 5 bases not matched to a gene; V was cut back by 3 bases and J by 4 bases. The CDR3 DNA follows: TGCAGTGCTAGGTGGGCGGGAGCAGAGACCCAGTACTTC. This codes for CSARWAGAETQYF.

This clonotype was seen at least ten times. The J gene is TRBJ2-6, the V gene TRBV4-2; D gene ambiguous. CDR1 and CDR2 from the germline V gene are LGHNA and YNFKEQ. This CDR3 spans 17 amino acids. V was trimmed by 0 bases and J by 4 bases, leaving 13 bases between them. Written as DNA, the CDR3 is TGTGCCAGCAGCCAAGATCGGCTAGGCATGGGGGCCAACGTCCTGACTTTC. This gives the protein CASSQDRLGMGANVLTF.

At least ten counts were recorded for this clonotype. V usage is TRBV18 and J usage is TRBJ2-7; D perhaps matches TRBD1 (7 bases). The CDR3 runs to 15 residues. Trimming shortened V by 1 base and J by 3 bases, and 13 bases separated the two germline ends. Germline CDR1 and CDR2: KGHSH and LQKENI. The CDR3 reads CASSPRAGGGYEQYF. The CDR3 DNA sequence: TGTGCCAGCTCACCACGGGCAGGGGGAGGCTACGAGCAGTACTTC.

This clonotype was observed at least ten times. The genes are TRBV7-2 and TRBJ2-5; TRBD1 matches at 7 bases. The CDR3 extends over 16 amino acids. The trim removed 5 bases at V and 4 bases at J, leaving 13 bases unmatched. The germline V gene has CDR1 SGHTA and CDR2 FQGNSA. The DNA of the CDR3 is TGTGCCAGCAGCCCTCCGACAGGGTCCTGGGGAGAGACCCAGTACTTC. Encoded protein: CASSPPTGSWGETQYF.

CDR3 DNA sequence: TGCGCCAGCAGCTTGGTGACTAGCGGGAGGACAGATACGCAGTATTTT. Its translation is CASSLVTSGRTDTQYF. The chain combines TRBV5-1 with TRBJ2-3, with 13 bases identical to TRBD2. V lost 0 bases to trimming and J lost 3 bases; unmatched junction nucleotides: 1. This CDR3 has 16 amino acids. Per the germline V gene, CDR1 is SGHRS and CDR2 is YFSETQ.

This clonotype was seen more than once but under ten times. J is TRBJ1-1 and V is TRBV29-1; D uncertain. The CDR3 runs 12 residues. In germline, CDR1 is SQVTM, CDR2 ANQGSEA. V lost 7 bases and J 1 base, leaving 10 bases between the germline ends. In nucleotides, the CDR3 is TGCAGCGCCATCACAGAGAACACTGAAGCTTTCTTT. Amino acids: CSAITENTEAFF.

This clonotype showed up just a few times. CDR3 region: CSVEGVGADTQYF. The CDR3 coding sequence is TGCAGCGTTGAGGGGGTTGGCGCAGATACGCAGTATTTT. The chain recombines TRBV29-1 with TRBJ2-3, with D possibly called TRBD1 or TRBD2 (5 bases each). This CDR3 spans 13 amino acids. V was trimmed by 3 bases and J by 4 bases, leaving 11 bases between them. Germline V gene data show CDR1 as SQVTM and CDR2 as ANQGSEA.

This clonotype was observed many times. This chain connects TRBV9 to TRBJ2-1; 10 bases line up with TRBD2. After removal of 4 bases from V and 8 bases from J, the junction contained 9 bases not matched to a gene. The CDR3 length is 15 residues. Germline CDR1 SGDLS, CDR2 YYNGEE. CDR3 coding DNA: TGTGCCAGCAGCCCCAGCGGGGGGGCAGGCGATGAGCAGTTCTTC. The encoded protein is CASSPSGGAGDEQFF. Based on the CDR3 plus reference TRBV9 and TRBJ2-1, the full variable domain is DSGVTQTPKHLITATGQRVTLRCSPRSGDLSVYWYQQSLDQGLQFLIQYYNGEERAKGNILERFSAQQFPDLHSELNLSSLELGDSALYFCASSPSGGAGDEQFFGPGTRLTVL.

This clonotype has more than one count but fewer than ten. The rearrangement uses TRBV7-9 and TRBJ2-3; 9 nucleotides line up with TRBD2. V was pared by 3 bases and J by 3 bases, with 4 bases of the junction left unmatched. The CDR3 has 15 amino acids. Per the germline V gene, CDR1 is SEHNR and CDR2 is FQNEAQ (reference sequence). The DNA for the CDR3 is TGTGCCAGCAGCTTCTCTAGCGGGATGACAGATACGCAGTATTTT. Encoded protein: CASSFSSGMTDTQYF. Combining the CDR3 with reference TRBV7-9 and TRBJ2-3 gives the whole variable domain DTGVSQNPRHKITKRGQNVTFRCDPISEHNRLYWYRQTLGQGPEFLTYFQNEAQLEKSRLLSDRFSAERPKGSFSTLEIQRTEQGDSAMYLCASSFSSGMTDTQYFGPGTRLTVL.

The sample holds many counts of this clonotype. This rearrangement joins TRBV6-5 to TRBJ1-6; no reliable D call. The CDR3 has 15 amino acids. Germline V lookup: CDR1 MNHEY, CDR2 SVGAGI. V was shortened by 0 bases and J by 5 bases, with 8 bases between the two germline ends. The CDR3 spells CASSYSAGNNSPLHF. The CDR3, as DNA: TGTGCCAGCAGTTACTCGGCGGGGAATAATTCACCCCTCCACTTT.

This clonotype appeared many times. The genes are TRBV12-5 and TRBJ2-5; D is undetermined. The CDR3 has 12 residues. V was trimmed by 0 bases and J by 6 bases, leaving 5 bases between them. The germline V gene encodes CDR1 LGHNT and CDR2 FRNRAP. The CDR3 DNA reads as TGTGCTAGTGGTTTGGTAGAGCAGACCCAGTACTTC. Its protein is CASGLVEQTQYF.

This clonotype was observed a few times. V and J are TRBV13 and TRBJ2-2, with D maybe TRBD1 (7 bases). This CDR3 is built from 16 residues. Germline V CDR1 and CDR2: PRHDT, FYEKMQ (reference sequence). The germline V and J ends were trimmed by 5 bases and 5 bases, with 18 bases remaining between them. The CDR3 is CASSPSGGGWTGELFF. The CDR3 bases are TGTGCCAGCAGCCCCAGTGGAGGGGGCTGGACCGGGGAGCTGTTTTTT.

This clonotype was seen a few times. CDR3 protein: CATSATSGSRFGEQFF. The CDR3 DNA reads as TGTGCCACCAGCGCTACTAGCGGGAGCCGCTTTGGGGAGCAGTTCTTC. J is TRBJ2-1 and V is TRBV15; 11 bases are a match to TRBD2. This CDR3 comprises 16 residues. Germline V lookup: CDR1 LNHNV, CDR2 YYDKDF (reference sequence). V shed 5 bases, J shed 10 bases, and the junction held 13 bases outside the gene matches.

This clonotype was recorded a few times. V usage is TRBV12-3 or TRBV12-4 and J usage is TRBJ1-1; D is uncertain. The ends were cut back, 6 bases at V and 1 base at J, with 6 bases in the middle. This CDR3 spans 12 amino acids. CDR3 nucleotides: TGTGCCAGCAGACGGCAGAACACTGAAGCTTTCTTT. Protein sequence: CASRRQNTEAFF.

This clonotype was detected a few times. The CDR3 region is CASSPGTGDQPQHF. CDR3 sequence (DNA): TGCGCCAGCAGTCCCGGGACAGGGGACCAGCCCCAGCATTTT. The chain joins TRBV5-1 to TRBJ1-5; 10 bases are shared with TRBD1. Germline V gene lookup returns CDR1 SGHRS and CDR2 YFSETQ. V gave up 5 bases and J gave up 7 bases; unmatched junction bases: 6. This CDR3 has 14 amino acids.

Many counts were recorded for this clonotype. The V gene is TRBV9, the J gene TRBJ1-2, with TRBD1 as a possible D gene (5 bases). V was clipped by 0 bases and J by 2 bases, with 14 bases between them. There are 16 residues in the CDR3. CDR1 is SGDLS, CDR2 YYNGEE, per germline. The CDR3 sequence: CASSVEGLRKNYGYTF. In DNA form, the CDR3 reads TGTGCCAGCAGCGTAGAGGGGCTTCGAAAGAACTATGGCTACACCTTC.

This clonotype was detected a few times. J is TRBJ2-1 and V is TRBV5-6; 7 bases fit TRBD2. V gave up 0 bases and J gave up 2 bases; unmatched junction bases: 2. Germline V gene data show CDR1 as SGHDT and CDR2 as YYEEEE. The CDR3 sequence is 15 residues long. The CDR3 here is CASSLGGGAYNEQFF. The CDR3 bases are TGTGCCAGCAGCTTGGGGGGAGGGGCCTACAATGAGCAGTTCTTC.

The V and J genes are TRBV5-6 and TRBJ2-4; tentatively, D is TRBD1 or TRBD2 (5 bases each). V gave up 1 base and J gave up 10 bases, with 12 bases separating them. Germline V gene data show CDR1 as SGHDT and CDR2 as YYEEEE. The CDR3 spans 13 residues. CDR3 sequence: CASSLPAGAIQYF. CDR3 coding DNA: TGTGCCAGCAGCTTGCCAGCCGGGGCAATTCAGTACTTC.

This clonotype was counted between two and nine times. The rearrangement joins TRBV5-1 to TRBJ2-3; D perhaps matches TRBD2 (6 bases). The germline CDR1 and CDR2 sequences are SGHRS and YFSETQ. This CDR3 is built from 16 residues. The V and J ends lost 4 bases and 3 bases respectively, with 18 bases between them. For the CDR3, the DNA is TGCGCCAGCAGCGGACGTCTATCCGGGAGAACAGATACGCAGTATTTT. Protein sequence: CASSGRLSGRTDTQYF.

A word on this clonotype: Germline is not matched at one junction end, which may reflect a read error. The chain has TRBV15 and TRBJ1-2; the match to TRBD1 covers 7 bases. Looked up from germline, CDR1 is LNHNV and CDR2 is YYDKDF (reference sequence). CDR3 size: 15 residues. CDR3 sequence: CATSPGTVTKNGDTF. CDR3 bases: TGTGCCACCAGCCCCGGGACAGTGACGAAGAATGGCGACACCTTC. Drawing the rest from reference TRBV15 and TRBJ1-2, the complete variable domain is DAMVIQNPRYQVTQFGKPVTLSCSQTLNHNVMYWYQQKSSQAPKLLFHYYDKDFNNEADTPDNFQSRRPNTSFCFLDIRSPGLGDTAMYLCATSPGTVTKNGDTFGSGTRLTVV.

The rearrangement uses TRBV10-3 and TRBJ2-7; D gene unclear. With 2 bases removed from V and 12 bases from J, the gap between germline ends came to 14 bases. In germline, CDR1 is ENHRY, CDR2 SYGVKD. The CDR3 loop spans 12 amino acids. This CDR3 reads CAISEKQSGGYF. In nucleotides, the CDR3 is TGTGCCATCAGTGAGAAACAGTCCGGCGGGTACTTC.

This clonotype was seen a few times. The chain employs TRBV7-9 and TRBJ2-1, with a possible D match to TRBD2 (7 bases). CDR3 length: 15 amino acids. Germline V gives CDR1 SEHNR, CDR2 FQNEAQ (reference sequence). The V gene lost 1 base and the J gene lost 5 bases, with 12 bases spanning the gap. The CDR3 loop is CASSLVGGPNNEQFF. The CDR3 coding sequence is TGTGCCAGCAGCTTAGTGGGGGGGCCGAACAATGAGCAGTTCTTC.

This clonotype was picked up a small number of times. The chain has TRBV7-2 and TRBJ1-1; no definite D call. The length of the CDR3 is 13 residues. The germline V gene encodes CDR1 SGHTA and CDR2 FQGNSA. Deletions cut 5 bases from V and 2 bases from J, with 9 bases between. In DNA form, the CDR3 reads TGTGCCAGCAGCGCTGGCCGAAACACTGAAGCTTTCTTT. It translates to CASSAGRNTEAFF.

This clonotype was picked up many times. The chain couples TRBV7-2 to TRBJ2-7; D is uncertain. Deletions cut 4 bases from V and 0 bases from J, with 4 bases between. CDR3 length equals 12 residues. Looked up from germline, CDR1 is SGHTA and CDR2 is FQGNSA. The CDR3 bases are TGTGCCAGCAGCTGGACCTCCTACGAGCAGTACTTC. It is translated as CASSWTSYEQYF.